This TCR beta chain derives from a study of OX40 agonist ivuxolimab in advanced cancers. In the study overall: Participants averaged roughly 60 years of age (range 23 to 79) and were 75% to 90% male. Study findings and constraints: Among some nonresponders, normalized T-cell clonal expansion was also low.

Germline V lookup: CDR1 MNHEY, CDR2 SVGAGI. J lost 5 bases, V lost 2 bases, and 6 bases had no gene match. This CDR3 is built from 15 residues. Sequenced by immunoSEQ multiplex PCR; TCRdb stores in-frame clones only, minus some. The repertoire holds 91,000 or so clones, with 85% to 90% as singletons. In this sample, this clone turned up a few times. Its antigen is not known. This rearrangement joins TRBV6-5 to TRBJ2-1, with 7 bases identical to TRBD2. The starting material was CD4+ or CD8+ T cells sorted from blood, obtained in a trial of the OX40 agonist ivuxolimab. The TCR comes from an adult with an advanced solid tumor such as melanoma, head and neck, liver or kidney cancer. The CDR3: CASSYISGYHNEQFF. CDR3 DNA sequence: TGTGCCAGCAGTTACATTAGCGGGTACCACAATGAGCAGTTCTTC.